One and the same sample provided the 22 T cell receptor beta chains below, sequenced in a study of blood T cell repertoires in COVID-19. Measured with immunoSEQ multiplex PCR; TCRdb has only the in-frame clones, and not every one. Of about 140,000 clones detected, around 85% appear once; the ten largest clones hold 2.5% to 3%. Sequencing was performed on peripheral blood. The receptors originated from a man aged 50-60 years with acute or convalescent COVID-19.

The chain links TRBV5-1 to TRBJ2-5; D possibly corresponds to TRBD2 (5 bases). The CDR3 contains 14 residues. CDR1 is SGHRS, CDR2 YFSETQ, per germline. The V and J ends lost 1 base and 4 bases respectively, with 11 bases between them. The CDR3 reads CASSLRGNLETQYF. The DNA for the CDR3 is TGCGCCAGCAGCTTGAGAGGGAATTTAGAGACCCAGTACTTC.

This chain links TRBV6-5 with TRBJ2-7, with 11 nucleotides matching TRBD1. The germline V gene encodes CDR1 MNHEY and CDR2 SVGAGI. The CDR3 length is 13 residues. The J segment lost 3 bases and the V segment lost 7 bases, leaving 2 bases of the junction unmatched. CDR3 nucleotide sequence: TGTGCCAGCAAGGGACAGGGGGTCTACGAGCAGTACTTC. This encodes CASKGQGVYEQYF.

V gene TRBV6-1 combines with J gene TRBJ1-2; D remains ambiguous. V shed 1 base and J shed 3 bases, with 15 bases lying between them. This CDR3 has 16 amino acids. Per the germline V gene, CDR1 is MNHNS and CDR2 is SASEGT. The CDR3 nucleotides read TGTGCCAGCAGTGAAGACCTGAGGGCGATGGACTATGGCTACACCTTC. It codes for CASSEDLRAMDYGYTF.

The chain employs TRBV6-5 and TRBJ1-2; D unclear. The CDR3 spans 13 residues. V lost 5 bases and J 8 bases, leaving 15 bases between the germline ends. Germline-derived CDR1 and CDR2 are MNHEY and SVGAGI. The chain's CDR3 is CASSPVGFGGYTF. The CDR3 nucleotides are TGTGCCAGCAGTCCGGTGGGTTTCGGGGGCTACACCTTC.

The V call is TRBV28, the J call TRBJ2-5; 9 bases agree with TRBD1. The CDR3 totals 14 residues. V was pared by 6 bases and J by 6 bases, with 8 bases of the junction left unmatched. Germline V gene data show CDR1 as MDHEN and CDR2 as SYDVKM. The CDR3, as DNA: TGTGCCAGCAGACCTCCGGACAGGGGCAAGACCCAGTACTTC. Protein product: CASRPPDRGKTQYF.

This chain connects TRBV29-1 to TRBJ1-1; D is possibly TRBD1 (5 bases). Germline V gives CDR1 SQVTM, CDR2 ANQGSEA. This CDR3 is built from 11 residues. The CDR3 is CRGSGGTEAFF. The CDR3, as DNA: TGCAGAGGTAGCGGGGGCACTGAAGCTTTCTTT.

The CDR3 is CASSLGQFYGYTF. DNA for the CDR3: TGTGCCAGCAGCTTGGGACAGTTCTATGGCTACACCTTC. The V and J genes are TRBV7-2 and TRBJ1-2; TRBD1 agrees at 7 bases. With V trimmed by 3 bases and J by 4 bases, 2 bases remained unmatched. The CDR3 contains 13 residues. Germline assignment: CDR1 SGHTA and CDR2 FQGNSA. Complete variable domain (other parts from reference TRBV7-2 and TRBJ1-2): GAGVSQSPSNKVTEKGKDVELRCDPISGHTALYWYRQSLGQGLEFLIYFQGNSAPDKSGLPSDRFSAERTGGSVSTLTIQRTQQEDSAVYLCASSLGQFYGYTFGSGTRLTVV.

This chain uses TRBV6-6 with TRBJ1-1; D uncertain. Deletions cut 0 bases from V and 5 bases from J, with 13 bases between. The CDR3 contains 15 residues. Germline V lookup: CDR1 MNHNY, CDR2 SVGAGI (reference sequence). CDR3 residues: CASSYSGSGLTEAFF. The CDR3 DNA is TGTGCCAGCAGTTACTCAGGTTCAGGCCTGACTGAAGCTTTCTTT.

The chain employs TRBV13 and TRBJ2-1; D possibly corresponds to TRBD2 (5 bases). Trimming left V 6 bases short and J 8 bases short, with 23 bases between. Germline V gene data show CDR1 as PRHDT and CDR2 as FYEKMQ (reference sequence). The CDR3 consists of 16 residues. Here the CDR3 DNA reads TGTGCCAGCAGTCAGATTAATTGGGTAAGCGGCGATGAGCAGTTCTTC. It encodes CASSQINWVSGDEQFF.

The V and J genes are TRBV7-6 and TRBJ2-2; 8 nucleotides align to TRBD2. After removal of 4 bases from V and 0 bases from J, the junction contained 4 bases not matched to a gene. The CDR3 sequence is 16 residues long. Per germline, CDR1 SGHVS and CDR2 FNYEAQ. In DNA, the CDR3 is TGTGCCAGCAGCTCCAGCGGGGGCGCGAACACCGGGGAGCTGTTTTTT. Translated, it gives CASSSSGGANTGELFF.

The gene calls are TRBV10-3 and TRBJ1-1; 11 nucleotides agree with TRBD1. Trimming at V came to 0 bases and at J to 4 bases, leaving 7 bases not matched to a gene. This CDR3 is 17 amino acids long. Germline CDR1 and CDR2: ENHRY and SYGVKD. The CDR3 protein is CAISESGQGAWGTEAFF. The CDR3 DNA sequence: TGTGCCATCAGTGAGTCCGGACAGGGGGCTTGGGGCACTGAAGCTTTCTTT.

The chain links TRBV21-1 to TRBJ2-7; TRBD2, the table's D call, lacks a check against the DNA. TRBV21-1 is labeled a pseudogene. The CDR3 extends over 13 amino acids. CDR3 in amino acids: CASAALADDEQYF. For the CDR3, the DNA is TGTGCCAGCGCCGCGCTAGCGGACGACGAGCAGTACTTC.

The chain links TRBV7-3 to TRBJ2-7; TRBD1 agrees at 10 bases. V gave up 5 bases and J gave up 5 bases; unmatched junction bases: 6. There are 14 residues in the CDR3. Per germline, CDR1 SGHTA and CDR2 FQGTGA. CDR3 sequence (DNA): TGTGCCAGCAGCACGGGACAGGGGAGCCACGAGCAGTACTTC. Translated, it gives CASSTGQGSHEQYF.

The chain recombines TRBV7-8 with TRBJ2-6; TRBD1 is a possible D gene (6 bases). Germline V CDR1 and CDR2: SGHVS, FQNEAQ. The CDR3 runs 20 residues. The V end lost 6 bases, the J end lost 1 base, and 25 bases lay between the germline ends. CDR3: CASRKYRVDQQGSGANVLTF. CDR3 nucleotide sequence: TGTGCCAGCAGAAAATACAGGGTGGACCAACAGGGATCTGGGGCCAACGTCCTGACTTTC.

The chain uses TRBV5-1 and TRBJ1-1; D remains ambiguous. V was cut by 4 bases and J by 4 bases, with 14 bases left in between. CDR1 and CDR2 (germline): SGHRS, YFSETQ. The CDR3 length is 14 residues. CDR3 sequence reads: CASSPQYLGTEAFF. CDR3 nucleotides: TGCGCCAGCAGCCCGCAGTACCTAGGCACTGAAGCTTTCTTT.

The rearrangement uses TRBV4-1 and TRBJ2-7; weak D call: TRBD1 (6 bases). The CDR3 has 13 amino acids. Germline loops: CDR1 MGHRA, CDR2 YSYEKL. Trimming removed 3 bases at V and 3 bases at J, with 9 bases between. In nucleotides, the CDR3 is TGCGCCAGCAGCCATAGGACAGACTACGAGCAGTACTTC. Translating it yields CASSHRTDYEQYF.

Only a few counts were recorded for this clone. The chain recombines TRBV7-6 with TRBJ1-5; D is uncertain. Germline CDR1 is SGHVS and CDR2 is FNYEAQ. The V and J ends lost 1 base and 2 bases respectively, with 6 bases between them. The CDR3 length is 14 residues. This chain's CDR3 is CASSLGEGNQPQHF. The CDR3 bases are TGTGCCAGCAGCTTAGGAGAGGGCAATCAGCCCCAGCATTTT.

This chain joins TRBV7-9 and TRBJ2-1, with 10 bases aligning to TRBD2. The V and J ends lost 5 bases and 2 bases, in that order; junction bases with no gene match: 6. In germline, CDR1 is SEHNR, CDR2 FQNEAQ (reference sequence). CDR3 length: 16 residues. The CDR3 loop is CASSPATSGPYNEQFF. The CDR3 DNA is TGTGCCAGCAGCCCCGCGACTAGCGGGCCCTACAATGAGCAGTTCTTC. The entire variable domain, with the rest obtained from reference TRBV7-9 and TRBJ2-1, is as follows: DTGVSQNPRHKITKRGQNVTFRCDPISEHNRLYWYRQTLGQGPEFLTYFQNEAQLEKSRLLSDRFSAERPKGSFSTLEIQRTEQGDSAMYLCASSPATSGPYNEQFFGPGTRLTVL.

The chain recombines TRBV6-4 with TRBJ1-1; TRBD1 is a possible D gene (5 bases). Germline V lookup: CDR1 MRHNA, CDR2 SNTAGT. Trimming shortened V by 0 bases and J by 4 bases, and 12 bases separated the two germline ends. The CDR3 is 15 residues long. The CDR3 here is CASSDSGGDRTEAFF. CDR3 DNA sequence: TGTGCCAGCAGTGACTCAGGAGGGGATCGCACTGAAGCTTTCTTT.

This chain connects TRBV27 to TRBJ1-6; D is possibly TRBD1 (5 bases). The length of the CDR3 is 12 residues. CDR1 MNHEY and CDR2 SMNVEV come from the germline V gene (reference sequence). Trimming left V 2 bases short and J 12 bases short, with 8 bases between. CDR3: CASSLLGEPLHF. In DNA form, the CDR3 reads TGTGCCAGCAGTTTACTAGGGGAACCCCTCCACTTT.

The chain recombines TRBV3-1 (or the pseudogene TRBV3-2) with TRBJ2-3; D is unclear. Germline V lookup: CDR1 LGHDT, CDR2 YNNKEL (reference sequence). The CDR3 is 13 amino acids. V lost 6 bases to trimming and J lost 0 bases, with 7 bases between them. CDR3: CASSRSSTDTQYF. The CDR3 nucleotides read TGTGCCAGCAGTCGGAGTAGCACAGATACGCAGTATTTT.

The V call is TRBV10-3, the J call TRBJ2-3; a weak D match, TRBD2 (6 bases). V gave up 3 bases and J gave up 4 bases, with 8 bases separating them. Germline CDR1 and CDR2: ENHRY and SYGVKD. The CDR3 is 13 amino acids. The DNA of the CDR3 is TGTGCCATCAGTGAACCGGGGGCAGATACGCAGTATTTT. The encoded protein is CAISEPGADTQYF.